The 25 T cell receptor beta chains reported below all come from one sample, sequenced in a study of PD-1 blockade in classical Hodgkin lymphoma. The data were produced by immunoSEQ multiplex PCR, yet TCRdb's version contains in-frame clones alone and is incomplete. The sample lists 22,000 or so clones; around 80% were seen once. With no exception, relapse followed autologous stem cell transplantation in all patients, and brentuximab vedotin exposure varied. The material was peripheral blood mononuclear cells (PBMCs), obtained before the second cycle of nivolumab. The receptor source for this set is a human donor with classical Hodgkin lymphoma.

V and J are TRBV11-2 and TRBJ2-7; TRBD2 agrees at 7 bases. The length of the CDR3 is 16 residues. Germline loops: CDR1 SGHAT, CDR2 FQNNGV. V trimming: 5 bases; J trimming: 0 bases; junction bases outside the gene matches: 10. CDR3 DNA sequence: TGTGCCAGCAGCAGGTTTCCGGGGGGTATCTCCTACGAGCAGTACTTC. The encoded protein is CASSRFPGGISYEQYF.

This chain links TRBV4-3 with TRBJ2-7; 8 bases are a match to TRBD2. The CDR3 sequence is 16 residues long. Germline CDR1 LGHNA, CDR2 YSLEER. V lost 0 bases to trimming and J lost 0 bases; unmatched junction nucleotides: 4. CDR3 coding DNA: TGCGCCAGCAGCCAAGAGAACAGCGGGAGCTCCTACGAGCAGTACTTC. As protein: CASSQENSGSSYEQYF.

The chain is built from TRBV5-1 and TRBJ1-5; weak D call: TRBD1 (5 bases). With 0 bases removed from V and 1 base from J, the gap between germline ends came to 5 bases. CDR3 size: 14 residues. CDR1 and CDR2 from the germline V gene are SGHRS and YFSETQ. The CDR3, as DNA: TGCGCCAGCAGCTTGGGGGGGAGCAATCAGCCCCAGCATTTT. Its protein product is CASSLGGSNQPQHF.

The gene calls are TRBV11-2 and TRBJ2-1; 9 nucleotides match TRBD2. The CDR3 is 18 residues long. Germline CDR1 is SGHAT and CDR2 is FQNNGV. Trimming took 5 bases from V and 2 from J; bases not matched to a gene: 13. In DNA, the CDR3 is TGTGCCAGCAGCCAAGAGGGCGGGACTAGCTTCCCCTACAATGAGCAGTTCTTC. This codes for CASSQEGGTSFPYNEQFF.

A few counts support this clone. The chain couples TRBV6-5 to TRBJ2-1, with no clear D. The germline V gene has CDR1 MNHEY and CDR2 SVGAGI. With 2 bases removed from V and 8 bases from J, the gap between germline ends came to 10 bases. The CDR3 covers 13 residues. CDR3: CASSYTTWHEQFF. The DNA of the CDR3 is TGTGCCAGCAGTTACACAACTTGGCATGAGCAGTTCTTC.

The chain employs TRBV14 and TRBJ2-5, with TRBD1 as a possible D gene (5 bases). V was clipped by 1 base and J by 3 bases, with 6 bases between them. Per germline, CDR1 SGHDN and CDR2 FVKESK. CDR3 size: 13 residues. CDR3 coding DNA: TGTGCCAGCAGCCAAGTAGGGGAAGAGACCCAGTACTTC. It encodes CASSQVGEETQYF.

The chain has TRBV7-2 and TRBJ1-4, with 12 bases fitting TRBD1. Trimming removed 5 bases from V and 2 bases from J; junction bases left unmatched: 6. The CDR3 runs to 17 residues. Germline V CDR1 and CDR2: SGHTA, FQGNSA. DNA for the CDR3: TGTGCCAGCAGCCTAGGGACAGGGGGCTTGACTAATGAAAAACTGTTTTTT. Translation gives CASSLGTGGLTNEKLFF.

The chain couples TRBV2 to TRBJ2-2; D unresolved. The ends were cut back, 6 bases at V and 0 bases at J, with 8 bases in the middle. Looked up from germline, CDR1 is SNHLY and CDR2 is FYNNEI. The CDR3 loop spans 14 amino acids. The DNA for the CDR3 is TGTGCCAGCAGCGTCCAACCGAACACCGGGGAGCTGTTTTTT. Protein product: CASSVQPNTGELFF.

The chain recombines TRBV4-3 with TRBJ1-3; possibly TRBD1 for D (5 bases). V was cut by 3 bases and J by 1 base, with 16 bases left in between. The CDR3 consists of 17 residues. Germline CDR1 and CDR2: LGHNA and YSLEER. The CDR3 loop reads CASSQGVGSTSGNTIYF. DNA for the CDR3: TGCGCCAGCAGCCAGGGGGTAGGGAGTACATCTGGAAACACCATATATTTT.

J is TRBJ1-6 and V is TRBV6-1; 8 nucleotides match TRBD1. This CDR3 region has 16 residues. Germline loops: CDR1 MNHNS, CDR2 SASEGT. The V gene end was trimmed by 5 bases and the J gene end by 7 bases; junction bases not matched to a gene: 10. The CDR3 bases are TGTGCCAGCAGTCAAGGGACAGGAGCAACGAATTCACCCCTCCACTTT. Translating it yields CASSQGTGATNSPLHF.

V gene TRBV7-2 combines with J gene TRBJ2-5; D is unclear. Per germline, CDR1 SGHTA and CDR2 FQGNSA. This CDR3 comprises 13 residues. V lost 5 bases and J lost 6, with 13 bases in between. The DNA for the CDR3 is TGTGCCAGCAGCCCCGATTCTTCTCAGACCCAGTACTTC. Translated, it gives CASSPDSSQTQYF.

In nucleotides, the CDR3 is TGTGCCAGCAGCGTAGAGTCAGGGACTAATTCACCCCTCCACTTT. Translating it yields CASSVESGTNSPLHF. The chain couples TRBV9 to TRBJ1-6; the D gene is possibly TRBD1 (5 bases). Germline CDR1 and CDR2: SGDLS and YYNGEE. Trimming took off 0 bases at V and 6 bases at J, with 10 bases between the two ends. The CDR3 is made up of 15 amino acids. Drawing the rest from reference TRBV9 and TRBJ1-6, the complete variable domain is DSGVTQTPKHLITATGQRVTLRCSPRSGDLSVYWYQQSLDQGLQFLIQYYNGEERAKGNILERFSAQQFPDLHSELNLSSLELGDSALYFCASSVESGTNSPLHFGNGTRLTVT.

V is TRBV30 and J is TRBJ1-2; no clear D. Germline V gives CDR1 GTSNPN, CDR2 SVGIG (reference sequence). The CDR3 is 15 residues long. The ends were cut back, 0 bases at V and 5 bases at J, with 16 bases in the middle. CDR3 residues: CAWSVSGSNVYGYTF. In DNA form, the CDR3 reads TGTGCCTGGAGTGTATCAGGTTCAAACGTTTATGGCTACACCTTC. Looking up the rest from reference TRBV30 and TRBJ1-2 gives the full variable domain: SQTIHQWPATLVQPVGSPLSLECTVEGTSNPNLYWYRQAAGRGLQLLFYSVGIGQISSEVPQNLSASRPQDRQFILSSKKLLLSDSGFYLCAWSVSGSNVYGYTFGSGTRLTVV.

The CDR3 region has the DNA TGTGCCAGCTCACCACAGACAGGGGGTGCCACTGAAGCTTTCTTT. The encoded protein is CASSPQTGGATEAFF. The chain combines TRBV18 with TRBJ1-1; 9 bases are shared with TRBD1. The V and J ends lost 1 base and 4 bases, in that order; junction bases with no gene match: 4. This CDR3 spans 15 amino acids. Germline values: CDR1 KGHSH, CDR2 LQKENI.

This clone was seen a single time. This chain links TRBV10-2 with TRBJ1-2; TRBD1 is a possible D gene (6 bases). The V and J ends lost 11 bases and 7 bases respectively, with 14 bases between them. The CDR3 extends over 11 amino acids. In germline, CDR1 is WSHSY, CDR2 SAAADI. CDR3 in DNA: TGCGCCGTCCACAGGGAAGGTGGCTACACCTTC. As protein: CAVHREGGYTF.

The gene calls are TRBV10-3 and TRBJ1-6; D is unclear. CDR1 and CDR2 from the germline V gene are ENHRY and SYGVKD. V lost 7 bases, J lost 6 bases, and 10 bases lay in between. The CDR3 runs 13 residues. The CDR3 DNA follows: TGTGCCATCAAAGACACCCCTAATTCACCCCTCCACTTT. Translated, it gives CAIKDTPNSPLHF.

The rearrangement uses TRBV25-1 and TRBJ1-2; D is ambiguous. Looked up from germline, CDR1 is MGHDK and CDR2 is SYGVNS. Trimming pared 2 bases from V and 3 bases from J, leaving 13 bases between. The CDR3 has 15 amino acids. The CDR3 sequence: CASSEDRPEYYGYTF. DNA of the CDR3: TGTGCCAGCAGTGAAGATCGCCCAGAATACTATGGCTACACCTTC.

V and J are TRBV6-5 and TRBJ1-1; D is unclear. Trimming took 2 bases from V and 0 from J, leaving 4 bases between them. The CDR3 extends over 13 amino acids. CDR1 is MNHEY and CDR2 is SVGAGI in the germline V gene. CDR3 nucleotide sequence: TGTGCCAGCAGTTACGGAATGAACACTGAAGCTTTCTTT. Its protein is CASSYGMNTEAFF.

This clone has more than one count but fewer than ten. The chain recombines TRBV11-2 with TRBJ2-5; 8 nucleotides match TRBD1. This CDR3 spans 19 amino acids. Trimming removed 1 base from V and 2 bases from J; junction bases left unmatched: 15. In germline, CDR1 is SGHAT, CDR2 FQNNGV. The CDR3 here is CASSLGRLLSDRGQETQYF. The CDR3, as DNA: TGTGCCAGCAGCTTAGGACGACTTCTGAGCGACAGGGGTCAAGAGACCCAGTACTTC.

For the CDR3, the DNA is TGTGCCAGCAGATCCGGGACAGGGGGTCTTGGCTACACCTTC. Translation: CASRSGTGGLGYTF. The chain uses TRBV6-1 and TRBJ1-2; 11 bases line up with TRBD1. This CDR3 spans 14 amino acids. V shed 6 bases, J shed 7 bases, and the junction held 7 bases outside the gene matches. CDR1 and CDR2 (germline): MNHNS, SASEGT.

The genes are TRBV4-2 and TRBJ1-1; a weak D match, TRBD1 (6 bases). In germline, CDR1 is LGHNA, CDR2 YNFKEQ. There are 15 residues in the CDR3. Trimming removed 3 bases from V and 3 bases from J, with 14 bases in between. CDR3 amino acids: CASSHRQEGDTEAFF. In DNA, the CDR3 is TGTGCCAGCAGCCATAGACAGGAGGGGGACACTGAAGCTTTCTTT.

This clone showed up just once. The chain employs TRBV4-1 and TRBJ1-5, with TRBD1 matching 9 bases. This CDR3 has 19 amino acids. After removal of 4 bases from V and 0 bases from J, the junction contained 13 bases not matched to a gene. Germline V gene sequence: CDR1 MGHRA, CDR2 YSYEKL. In nucleotides, the CDR3 is TGCGCCAGCAGCCCCCAGCGGGACAGGGTAGGGTATAGCAATCAGCCCCAGCATTTT. It codes for CASSPQRDRVGYSNQPQHF.

The chain employs TRBV5-1 and TRBJ2-3; D gene unclear. The CDR3 is made up of 13 amino acids. V was trimmed by 4 bases and J by 4 bases, leaving 10 bases between them. Germline V gene lookup returns CDR1 SGHRS and CDR2 YFSETQ. CDR3 protein: CASSPGGADTQYF. As DNA, the CDR3 is TGCGCCAGCAGCCCCGGTGGAGCAGATACGCAGTATTTT.

J is TRBJ2-3 and V is TRBV6-1; TRBD1 might be the D (5 bases). CDR1 and CDR2 (germline): MNHNS, SASEGT. Trimming removed 3 bases at V and 0 bases at J, with 7 bases between. The CDR3 runs 14 residues. CDR3 loop: CASSDTGSTDTQYF. CDR3 in DNA: TGTGCCAGCAGTGATACAGGTAGCACAGATACGCAGTATTTT.

The genes are TRBV5-1 and TRBJ1-1; 8 bases are a match to TRBD1. Germline CDR1 reads SGHRS; CDR2 reads YFSETQ. The CDR3 loop spans 17 amino acids. The trim removed 4 bases at V and 0 bases at J, leaving 11 bases unmatched. CDR3 DNA: TGCGCCAGCAGCCGTTCGACAGGGGAGAAGGTGAACACTGAAGCTTTCTTT. It specifies CASSRSTGEKVNTEAFF. Together with reference TRBV5-1 and TRBJ1-1, the CDR3 gives the full variable domain: KAGVTQTPRYLIKTRGQQVTLSCSPISGHRSVSWYQQTPGQGLQFLFEYFSETQRNKGNFPGRFSGRQFSNSRSEMNVSTLELGDSALYLCASSRSTGEKVNTEAFFGQGTRLTVV.